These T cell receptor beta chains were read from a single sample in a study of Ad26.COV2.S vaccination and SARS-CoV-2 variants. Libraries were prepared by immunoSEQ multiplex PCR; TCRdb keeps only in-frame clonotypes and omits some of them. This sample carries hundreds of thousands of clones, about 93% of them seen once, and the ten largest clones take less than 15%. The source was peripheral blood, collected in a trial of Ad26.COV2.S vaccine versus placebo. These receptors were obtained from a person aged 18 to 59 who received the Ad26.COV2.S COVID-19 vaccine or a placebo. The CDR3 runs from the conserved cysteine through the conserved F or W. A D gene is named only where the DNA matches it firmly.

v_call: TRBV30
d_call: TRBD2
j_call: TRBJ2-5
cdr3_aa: CAWSVGSGRAVQETQYF
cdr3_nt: TGTGCCTGGAGTGTAGGGAGCGGGAGGGCCGTTCAAGAGACCCAGTACTTC

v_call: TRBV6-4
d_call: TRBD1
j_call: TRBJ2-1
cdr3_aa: CASSGPDTGVSSYNEQFF
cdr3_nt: TGTGCCAGCAGTGGCCCGGATACAGGGGTTAGCTCCTACAATGAGCAGTTCTTC

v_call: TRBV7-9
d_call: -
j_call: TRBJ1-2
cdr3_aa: CASSPDAGTYTNYGYTF
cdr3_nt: TGTGCCAGCAGCCCAGACGCCGGGACATACACTAACTATGGCTACACCTTC

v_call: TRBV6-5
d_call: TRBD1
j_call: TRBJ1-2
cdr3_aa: CASSPGTGFDYTF
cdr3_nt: TGTGCCAGCAGCCCCGGGACAGGGTTCGACTACACCTTC

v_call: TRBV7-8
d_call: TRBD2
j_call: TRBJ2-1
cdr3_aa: CASSFFDGSGRPYNEQFF
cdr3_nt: TGTGCCAGCAGCTTTTTTGATGGAAGCGGGAGGCCGTACAATGAGCAGTTCTTC

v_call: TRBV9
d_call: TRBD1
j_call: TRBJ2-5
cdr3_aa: CASSIPGRDRGETQYF
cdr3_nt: TGTGCCAGCAGCATTCCCGGCCGGGACAGGGGGGAGACCCAGTACTTC

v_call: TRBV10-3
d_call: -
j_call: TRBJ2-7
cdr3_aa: CAISDPGTAYEQYF
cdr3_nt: TGTGCCATCAGTGACCCTGGGACCGCCTACGAGCAGTACTTC

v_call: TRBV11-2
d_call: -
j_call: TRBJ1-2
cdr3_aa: CASSPAGFYGYTF
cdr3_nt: TGTGCCAGCAGCCCAGCGGGGTTCTATGGCTACACCTTC

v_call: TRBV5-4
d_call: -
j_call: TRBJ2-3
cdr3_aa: CASSLDGGPTDTQYF
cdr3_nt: TGTGCCAGCAGCTTGGACGGCGGGCCCACAGATACGCAGTATTTT

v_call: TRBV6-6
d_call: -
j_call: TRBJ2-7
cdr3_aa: CASSRQENEQYF
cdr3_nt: TGTGCCAGCAGTCGACAGGAGAACGAGCAGTACTTC

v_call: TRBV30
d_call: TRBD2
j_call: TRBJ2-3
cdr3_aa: CAWAGGLTDTQYF
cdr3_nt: TGTGCCTGGGCGGGGGGCCTCACGGATACGCAGTATTTT

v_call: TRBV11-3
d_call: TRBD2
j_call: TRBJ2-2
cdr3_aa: CASSPGLAPGELFF
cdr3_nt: TGTGCCAGCAGCCCAGGACTAGCTCCCGGGGAGCTGTTTTTT

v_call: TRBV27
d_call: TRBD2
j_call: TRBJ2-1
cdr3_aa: CASSLRTSGYNEQFF
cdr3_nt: TGTGCCAGCAGTTTAAGGACTAGCGGATACAATGAGCAGTTCTTC

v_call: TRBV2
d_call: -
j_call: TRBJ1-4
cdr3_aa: CAGGGFNEKLFF
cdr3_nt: TGTGCAGGCGGCGGGTTTAATGAAAAACTGTTTTTT

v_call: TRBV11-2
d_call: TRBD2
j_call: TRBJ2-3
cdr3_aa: CASSLWDYATDTQYF
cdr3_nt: TGTGCCAGCAGTCTATGGGACTACGCTACAGATACGCAGTATTTT

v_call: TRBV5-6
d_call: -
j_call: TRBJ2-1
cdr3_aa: CASSPYGSFYNEQFF
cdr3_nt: TGTGCCAGCAGCCCCTACGGGAGTTTCTACAATGAGCAGTTCTTC

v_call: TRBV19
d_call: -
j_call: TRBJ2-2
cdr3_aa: CACSEHTGELFF
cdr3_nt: TGTGCTTGTAGCGAGCACACCGGGGAGCTGTTTTTT

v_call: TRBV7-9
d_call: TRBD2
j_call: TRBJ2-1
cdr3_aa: CASSLGGSRFF
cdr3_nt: TGTGCCAGCAGCTTGGGCGGGAGTCGGTTCTTC

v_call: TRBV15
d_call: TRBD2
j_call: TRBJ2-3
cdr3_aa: CATSGTSGRSTDTQYF
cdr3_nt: TGTGCCACCAGCGGTACTAGCGGGAGAAGCACAGATACGCAGTATTTT

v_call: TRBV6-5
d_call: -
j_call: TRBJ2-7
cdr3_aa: CASSYSSRGNGYEQYF
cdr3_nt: TGTGCCAGCAGTTACTCAAGTAGGGGGAATGGCTACGAGCAGTACTTC

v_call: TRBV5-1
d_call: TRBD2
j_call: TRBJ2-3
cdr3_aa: CASFSGRSTDTQYF
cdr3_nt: TGCGCCAGCTTTAGCGGGAGGAGCACAGATACGCAGTATTTT

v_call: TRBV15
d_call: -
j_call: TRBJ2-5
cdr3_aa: CATSRSFSGNSQETQYF
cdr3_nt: TGTGCCACCAGCAGATCCTTCAGTGGAAACTCACAAGAGACCCAGTACTTC

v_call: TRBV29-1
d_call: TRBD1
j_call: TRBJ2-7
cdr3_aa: CSVEGGQGVYEQYF
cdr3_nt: TGCAGCGTTGAAGGGGGGCAGGGGGTCTACGAGCAGTACTTC

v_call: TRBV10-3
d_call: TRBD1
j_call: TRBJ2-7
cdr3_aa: CAIGQGNSYEQYF
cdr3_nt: TGTGCCATCGGACAGGGGAACTCCTACGAGCAGTACTTC

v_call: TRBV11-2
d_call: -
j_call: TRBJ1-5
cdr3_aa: CASSLGGYRNQPQHF
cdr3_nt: TGTGCCAGCAGCTTAGGGGGATATCGCAATCAGCCCCAGCATTTT

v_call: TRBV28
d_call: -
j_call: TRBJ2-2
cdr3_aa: CASSPWEQTPQNTGELFF
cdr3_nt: TGTGCCAGCAGTCCTTGGGAACAGACCCCCCAAAACACCGGGGAGCTGTTTTTT

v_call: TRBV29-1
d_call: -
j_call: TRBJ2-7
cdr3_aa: CSVSKSDFPYEQYF
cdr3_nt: TGCAGCGTTAGCAAAAGCGACTTCCCCTACGAGCAGTACTTC

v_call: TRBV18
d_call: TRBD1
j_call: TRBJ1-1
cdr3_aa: CASSPSGDRLTEAFF
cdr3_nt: TGTGCCAGCTCACCCTCGGGGGACAGGCTGACTGAAGCTTTCTTT

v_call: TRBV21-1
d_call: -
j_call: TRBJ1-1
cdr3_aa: CASSKVVGQGNMNTEAFF
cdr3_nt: -

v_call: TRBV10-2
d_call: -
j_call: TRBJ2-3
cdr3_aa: CASSGDWGTDTQYF
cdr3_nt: TGCGCCAGCAGCGGGGACTGGGGCACAGATACGCAGTATTTT

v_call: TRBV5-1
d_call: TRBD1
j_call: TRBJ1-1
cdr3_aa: CASSLMTGGTEAFF
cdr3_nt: TGCGCCAGCAGCCTAATGACAGGGGGCACTGAAGCTTTCTTT

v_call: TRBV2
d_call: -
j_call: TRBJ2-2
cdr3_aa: CASTRGVGTGELFF
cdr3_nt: TGTGCCAGCACGCGGGGTGTCGGCACCGGGGAGCTGTTTTTT

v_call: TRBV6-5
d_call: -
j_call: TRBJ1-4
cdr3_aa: CASSYGGFSEKLFF
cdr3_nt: TGTGCCAGCAGTTACGGGGGGTTTAGTGAAAAACTGTTTTTT